Shown below are 16 T cell receptor beta chains from a single sample sequenced in a study of T-cell reconstitution after alpha-beta-depleted transplantation in children. General observations from the study: Most T-cell counts and diversity one year after the transplant came from T cells that were newly produced.

The antigens for these receptors are not known. Preparation of the TCRbeta library was carried out with unique molecular identifiers. A single record per CDR3 protein comes from TCRdb applying MiXCR to the PCR reads. The data contain hundreds of thousands of distinct CDR3 sequences, almost 8% of them singletons. The sequences come from peripheral blood, collected 360 days after TCRalphabeta/CD19-depleted stem cell transplant. These receptors were obtained from a female patient aged 2-10 years who had a stem cell transplant for Fanconi anemia, so the T cells may come from the graft donor.

Of note for this clonotype: A much larger clonotype is one base distant, so this may be a read error. The rearrangement links TRBV29-1 to TRBJ2-5; D uncertain. The CDR3 length is 12 residues. Germline V gene data show CDR1 as SQVTM and CDR2 as ANQGSEA. In DNA, the CDR3 is TGCGGCGTTGGTTTTAGTTCGGGGACCCAGTACTTC. Translating it yields CGVGFSSGTQYF.

In its sample, this clonotype was seen many times. The chain carries TRBV5-1 and TRBJ1-1; 7 bases line up with TRBD1. J was trimmed by 3 bases and V by 2 bases; bases with no gene match: 7. Germline values: CDR1 SGHRS, CDR2 YFSETQ. This CDR3 has 15 amino acids. The CDR3 loop is CASSLRDRAHTEAFF. The CDR3 DNA is TGCGCCAGCAGCTTACGGGACAGAGCGCACACTGAAGCTTTCTTT.

In its sample, this clonotype was seen many times. The rearrangement joins TRBV30 to TRBJ2-7, with D perhaps TRBD1 (5 bases). The CDR3 length is 12 residues. The V end was cut by 1 base, the J end by 2 bases, with 6 bases between. Germline V CDR1 and CDR2: GTSNPN, SVGIG (reference sequence). The CDR3 protein is CAWSGQTYEQYF. The CDR3 coding sequence is TGTGCCTGGAGTGGACAGACCTACGAGCAGTACTTC. Looking up the rest from reference TRBV30 and TRBJ2-7 gives the full variable domain: SQTIHQWPATLVQPVGSPLSLECTVEGTSNPNLYWYRQAAGRGLQLLFYSVGIGQISSEVPQNLSASRPQDRQFILSSKKLLLSDSGFYLCAWSGQTYEQYFGPGTRLTVT.

The table lists this clonotype with a few counts. V and J are TRBV6-1 and TRBJ2-7, with TRBD2 matching 7 bases. The CDR3 runs 16 residues. After removal of 4 bases from V and 7 bases from J, the junction contained 16 bases not matched to a gene. Germline CDR1 MNHNS, CDR2 SASEGT. CDR3 nucleotides: TGTGCCAGCAGTGGCGGGTGGGGAGGGTCCCTCAGGGAGCAGTACGTC. This codes for CASSGGWGGSLREQYV.

This clonotype was found a few times. This chain connects TRBV5-1 to TRBJ2-3, with D possibly matching TRBD2 (6 bases). From germline, CDR1 is SGHRS and CDR2 YFSETQ. The CDR3 has 18 residues. Trimming removed 0 bases from V and 1 base from J, with 18 bases in between. The CDR3 region is CASSLGVGGSGGTDTQYF. The CDR3 region has the DNA TGCGCCAGCAGCTTGGGGGTAGGAGGTAGCGGAGGCACAGATACGCAGTATTTT.

The chain couples TRBV5-1 to TRBJ2-6; D possibly corresponds to TRBD1 (5 bases). The germline V gene has CDR1 SGHRS and CDR2 YFSETQ. V was clipped by 0 bases and J by 4 bases, with 14 bases between them. The CDR3 length is 17 residues. The CDR3 spells CASSLAGQRSGANVLTF. The CDR3 DNA reads as TGCGCCAGCAGCTTGGCAGGGCAGCGATCGGGGGCCAACGTCCTGACTTTC.

V and J are TRBV7-9 and TRBJ2-5; 7 bases match TRBD1. This CDR3 has 14 amino acids. Germline assignment: CDR1 SEHNR and CDR2 FQNEAQ (reference sequence). The junction had 4 bases not matched to a gene; V was cut back by 1 base and J by 5 bases. The CDR3 loop is CASSLDRGAETQYF. For the CDR3, the DNA is TGTGCCAGCAGCTTAGACAGGGGCGCGGAGACCCAGTACTTC.

The gene calls are TRBV4-2 and TRBJ2-1, with D unclear. The CDR3 spans 12 residues. V shed 5 bases and J shed 10 bases, with 12 bases lying between them. Germline V gene sequence: CDR1 LGHNA, CDR2 YNFKEQ. The CDR3 is CASSSPWPEQFF. Written as DNA, the CDR3 is TGTGCCAGCAGCTCACCCTGGCCCGAGCAGTTCTTC.

This clonotype was seen a few times. V and J are TRBV20-1 and TRBJ1-5; D may be TRBD1 (5 bases). The CDR3 runs 15 residues. V was cut by 3 bases and J by 6 bases, with 18 bases left in between. Germline V gives CDR1 DFQATT, CDR2 SNEGSKA (reference sequence). The CDR3 spells CSASSAGKWSQPQHF. CDR3 nucleotides: TGCAGTGCTAGTAGCGCAGGGAAGTGGAGTCAGCCCCAGCATTTT.

This clonotype was detected ten times or more. J is TRBJ1-5 and V is TRBV7-9, with D possibly being TRBD1 (5 bases). Per the germline V gene, CDR1 is SEHNR and CDR2 is FQNEAQ (reference sequence). This CDR3 is built from 16 residues. Deletions cut 1 base from V and 1 base from J, with 11 bases between. The CDR3 DNA sequence: TGTGCCAGCAGCTTAGGAGTCGCAGGGAGCAATCAGCCCCAGCATTTT. Amino acids: CASSLGVAGSNQPQHF.

At least ten counts were recorded for this clonotype. V and J are TRBV27 and TRBJ2-7; D is possibly TRBD1 (6 bases). CDR3 length: 14 amino acids. V was cut by 2 bases and J by 2 bases, with 10 bases left in between. CDR1 is MNHEY and CDR2 is SMNVEV in the germline V gene (reference sequence). In DNA, the CDR3 is TGTGCCAGCAGTTTAAAGTACAGGGCCTACGAGCAGTACTTC. It yields the protein CASSLKYRAYEQYF.

This clonotype was observed many times. The rearrangement uses TRBV20-1 and TRBJ1-1; D unclear. V lost 1 base and J 1 base, leaving 10 bases between the germline ends. CDR1 DFQATT and CDR2 SNEGSKA come from the germline V gene (reference sequence). This CDR3 spans 14 amino acids. CDR3 sequence: CSARAVVGNTEAFF. The CDR3 DNA is TGCAGTGCTAGAGCGGTTGTAGGGAACACTGAAGCTTTCTTT.

This clonotype appeared a few times. The chain has TRBV7-6 and TRBJ2-5; 8 positions match TRBD2. Germline-derived CDR1 and CDR2 are SGHVS and FNYEAQ. V lost 0 bases, J lost 1 base, and 7 bases stayed unmatched. The CDR3 runs to 17 residues. Here the CDR3 DNA reads TGTGCCAGCAGCTTAGCGCCCCAGCGGGGGTTCCAAGAGACCCAGTACTTC. Translation: CASSLAPQRGFQETQYF.

The table lists this clonotype with many counts. The rearrangement joins TRBV20-1 to TRBJ2-2; 8 bases align to TRBD2. CDR3 length equals 14 residues. Germline CDR1 DFQATT, CDR2 SNEGSKA (reference sequence). V shed 2 bases, J shed 7 bases, and the junction held 6 bases outside the gene matches. CDR3 sequence (DNA): TGCAGTGCTAGAATACTAGCGGCGGGCGGGGAGCTGTTTTTT. Amino acids: CSARILAAGGELFF.

This clonotype was found many times. V is TRBV6-5 and J is TRBJ1-1; D not resolved. Trimming left V 2 bases short and J 3 bases short, with 7 bases between. The CDR3 extends over 13 amino acids. Looked up from germline, CDR1 is MNHEY and CDR2 is SVGAGI. The CDR3: CASSYNVYTEAFF. As DNA, the CDR3 is TGTGCCAGCAGTTACAACGTATACACTGAAGCTTTCTTT.

This clonotype was seen many times. The CDR3, as DNA: TGCGCCAGCAGCTACCACAGGTTCGAATTAGGCAATGAGCAGTTCTTC. Amino acid sequence: CASSYHRFELGNEQFF. The chain couples TRBV5-1 to TRBJ2-1, with a weak D call TRBD1 (5 bases). The CDR3 length is 16 residues. V lost 3 bases to trimming and J lost 6 bases, with 19 bases between them. The germline V gene has CDR1 SGHRS and CDR2 YFSETQ.